A single sample gave rise to the 27 T cell receptor beta chains below, sequenced in a study of blood T cell repertoires in COVID-19. Generated by immunoSEQ multiplex PCR, the TCRdb table keeps only in-frame clones and is missing some. The sample consists of some 290,000 clones, over 85% of them appearing once. The sample comprised PBMCs or T cells enriched from blood (not recorded which). These receptors originate from a woman in her 30s who had recovered from COVID-19.

Here the CDR3 reads CASSLAGGRGTEAFF. For the CDR3, the DNA is TGTGCCAGCAGTTTAGCAGGGGGCCGGGGCACTGAAGCTTTCTTT. The genes are TRBV27 and TRBJ1-1; 8 bases agree with TRBD1. The ends lost 2 bases at V and 4 bases at J; junction bases unmatched: 6. Germline-derived CDR1 and CDR2 are MNHEY and SMNVEV (reference sequence). The CDR3 runs 15 residues.

This chain connects TRBV12-3 or TRBV12-4 to TRBJ1-1, with D perhaps matching TRBD1 (5 bases). The length of the CDR3 is 13 residues. Trimming left V 3 bases short and J 3 bases short, with 8 bases between. The CDR3 bases are TGTGCCAGCAGTTTCGTGACAGACACTGAAGCTTTCTTT. As protein: CASSFVTDTEAFF.

The chain joins TRBV20-1 to TRBJ2-2, with 8 bases matching TRBD1. With 3 bases clipped from V and 6 bases from J, the junction kept 9 bases outside the gene matches. The CDR3 consists of 15 residues. Germline loops: CDR1 DFQATT, CDR2 SNEGSKA (reference sequence). The CDR3 protein is CSASIGTGIPGELFF. CDR3 nucleotide sequence: TGCAGTGCTAGTATTGGGACAGGAATACCCGGGGAGCTGTTTTTT.

The chain employs TRBV11-2 and TRBJ2-1; D might be TRBD1 (7 bases). CDR3 length equals 13 residues. CDR1 and CDR2 (germline): SGHAT, FQNNGV. The V end was cut by 6 bases, the J end by 6 bases, with 12 bases between. The CDR3 DNA is TGTGCCAGCAGAAGACAGGGAGGCAATGAGCAGTTCTTC. It is translated as CASRRQGGNEQFF.

This chain connects TRBV5-4 to TRBJ1-1; TRBD1 is a possible D gene (5 bases). Trimming shortened V by 2 bases and J by 4 bases, and 15 bases separated the two germline ends. The length of the CDR3 is 15 residues. The V gene's germline CDR1 is SGHNT and CDR2 YYREEE (reference sequence). CDR3 DNA: TGTGCCAGCAGCTTAGAGCTCGGGGGAGGCACTGAAGCTTTCTTT. Protein sequence: CASSLELGGGTEAFF.

The rearrangement joins TRBV5-8 to TRBJ2-1; D call uncertain. Germline V gene lookup returns CDR1 SGHTS and CDR2 YDEGEE. The CDR3 runs 11 residues. V was pared by 1 base and J by 7 bases, with 3 bases between. This CDR3 is CASSLRNEQFF. CDR3 nucleotide sequence: TGTGCCAGCAGCTTGCGTAATGAGCAGTTCTTC.

This clone was seen only a few times. The chain links TRBV11-2 to TRBJ2-7, with D maybe TRBD1 (5 bases). The CDR3 length is 14 residues. The V end was cut by 3 bases, the J end by 2 bases, with 11 bases between. Germline V gene lookup returns CDR1 SGHAT and CDR2 FQNNGV. For the CDR3, the DNA is TGTGCCAGCAGCTTGCTGACAGAGACCTACGAGCAGTACTTC. It yields the protein CASSLLTETYEQYF.

The DNA of the CDR3 is TGTGCCAGCAGTTATGGGACAGGGGGTGCATACGAGCAGTACTTC. Encoded protein: CASSYGTGGAYEQYF. The rearrangement uses TRBV6-5 and TRBJ2-7; 11 bases align to TRBD1. There are 15 residues in the CDR3. Germline assignment: CDR1 MNHEY and CDR2 SVGAGI. The V and J ends lost 3 bases and 4 bases, in that order; junction bases with no gene match: 5.

The chain recombines TRBV2 with TRBJ2-7; no clear D gene. CDR1 is SNHLY and CDR2 is FYNNEI in the germline V gene. V shed 7 bases and J shed 0 bases, with 10 bases lying between them. CDR3 size: 13 residues. The DNA of the CDR3 is TGTGCCAGCATGCGAAGTAGCTCCTACGAGCAGTACTTC. Amino acids: CASMRSSSYEQYF. The variable domain in full, with the rest retrieved from reference TRBV2 and TRBJ2-7, is EPEVTQTPSHQVTQMGQEVILRCVPISNHLYFYWYRQILGQKVEFLVSFYNNEISEKSEIFDDQFSVERPDGSNFTLKIRSTKLEDSAMYFCASMRSSSYEQYFGPGTRLTVT.

V is TRBV28 and J is TRBJ2-7; D is uncertain. The CDR3 is 15 amino acids. Germline V lookup: CDR1 MDHEN, CDR2 SYDVKM. V lost 3 bases to trimming and J lost 3 bases, with 15 bases between them. This chain's CDR3 is CASSFAGRPIYEQYF. DNA for the CDR3: TGTGCCAGCAGTTTTGCCGGTCGCCCCATCTACGAGCAGTACTTC.

This clone occurred once. The chain combines TRBV7-6 with TRBJ2-2, with a possible D match to TRBD1 (6 bases). Per germline, CDR1 SGHVS and CDR2 FNYEAQ. This CDR3 has 15 amino acids. Trimming pared 5 bases from V and 3 bases from J, leaving 13 bases between. The CDR3 is CASSLRSGDTGELFF. In nucleotides, the CDR3 is TGTGCCAGCAGCCTAAGATCAGGGGACACCGGGGAGCTGTTTTTT.

The genes are TRBV19 and TRBJ1-1, with TRBD1 identical over 8 bases. CDR3 length: 14 amino acids. Trimming cost V 7 bases and J 1 base; bases outside gene matches: 5. In germline, CDR1 is LNHDA, CDR2 SQIVND (reference sequence). CDR3 residues: CASILDRANTEAFF. The CDR3 DNA reads as TGTGCCAGTATCCTGGACAGGGCGAACACTGAAGCTTTCTTT.

The chain has TRBV2 and TRBJ1-6; TRBD1 matches at 7 bases. V dropped 6 bases and J dropped 8; count of bases not matched to a gene: 4. The CDR3 runs to 13 residues. In germline, CDR1 is SNHLY, CDR2 FYNNEI. In DNA form, the CDR3 reads TGTGCCAGCAGACAGGGGAATTATTCACCCCTCCACTTT. It translates to CASRQGNYSPLHF. Together with reference TRBV2 and TRBJ1-6, the CDR3 gives the full variable domain: EPEVTQTPSHQVTQMGQEVILRCVPISNHLYFYWYRQILGQKVEFLVSFYNNEISEKSEIFDDQFSVERPDGSNFTLKIRSTKLEDSAMYFCASRQGNYSPLHFGNGTRLTVT.

The V and J genes are TRBV5-4 and TRBJ1-4; D may be TRBD1 (5 bases). The CDR3 is made up of 15 amino acids. CDR1 and CDR2 from the germline V gene are SGHNT and YYREEE (reference sequence). V lost 4 bases and J 4 bases, leaving 14 bases between the germline ends. The CDR3 loop reads CASSPGGRLNEKLFF. In DNA form, the CDR3 reads TGTGCCAGCAGCCCGGGGGGACGGCTTAATGAAAAACTGTTTTTT.

The J gene is TRBJ2-7, the V gene TRBV29-1, with a weak D call TRBD1 (7 bases). The germline V gene encodes CDR1 SQVTM and CDR2 ANQGSEA. Trimming shortened V by 0 bases and J by 4 bases, and 10 bases separated the two germline ends. The CDR3 covers 13 residues. The CDR3 region is CSVEDRGTYEQYF. CDR3 DNA: TGCAGCGTTGAAGACAGGGGGACTTACGAGCAGTACTTC.

J is TRBJ2-3 and V is TRBV5-4, with a tentative D call TRBD2 (5 bases). The CDR3 is 14 amino acids. The germline V and J ends were trimmed by 5 bases and 2 bases, with 12 bases remaining between them. Per germline, CDR1 SGHNT and CDR2 YYREEE (reference sequence). This chain's CDR3 is CASRRERITDTQYF. The CDR3 DNA is TGTGCCAGCAGAAGGGAGCGGATCACAGATACGCAGTATTTT.

J is TRBJ2-1 and V is TRBV27, with D possibly being TRBD2 (6 bases). Trimming cost V 4 bases and J 10 bases, with 29 bases left between them. The CDR3 length is 18 residues. Germline V lookup: CDR1 MNHEY, CDR2 SMNVEV (reference sequence). The CDR3 region is CASSWVGLGGTSPGEQFF. The CDR3 DNA follows: TGTGCCAGCAGTTGGGTCGGGCTCGGCGGGACCAGCCCTGGGGAGCAGTTCTTC.

The V call is TRBV18, the J call TRBJ2-2; 10 nucleotides line up with TRBD2. With V trimmed by 3 bases and J by 0 bases, 1 base remained unmatched. This CDR3 contains 16 residues. CDR1 KGHSH and CDR2 LQKENI come from the germline V gene. The CDR3 region has the DNA TGTGCCAGCTCACCCCTAGCGGGAGCGAACACCGGGGAGCTGTTTTTT. It specifies CASSPLAGANTGELFF.

The V call is TRBV28, the J call TRBJ1-2; TRBD1 matches 7 bases. This CDR3 has 14 residues. Germline CDR1 MDHEN, CDR2 SYDVKM. After removal of 8 bases from V and 2 bases from J, the junction contained 8 bases not matched to a gene. CDR3 sequence (DNA): TGTGCCAGCCAACCAAGGGGGCAAAACTATGGCTACACCTTC. This gives the protein CASQPRGQNYGYTF.

The chain is built from TRBV6-5 and TRBJ2-7, with TRBD2 matching 7 bases. V was clipped by 6 bases and J by 4 bases; unmatched bases: 9. Germline V CDR1 and CDR2: MNHEY, SVGAGI. The CDR3 is made up of 14 amino acids. Written as DNA, the CDR3 is TGTGCCAGCAGGGAGGGACTATTAATGTACGAGCAGTACTTC. Translation gives CASREGLLMYEQYF.

The chain uses TRBV2 and TRBJ2-1, with unresolved D. Germline CDR1 is SNHLY and CDR2 is FYNNEI. V was clipped by 2 bases and J by 0 bases, with 5 bases between them. The CDR3 runs 14 residues. The CDR3 bases are TGTGCCAGCAGTGAATCCCGCTCCTACAATGAGCAGTTCTTC. The encoded protein is CASSESRSYNEQFF.

The rearrangement links TRBV7-2 to TRBJ2-7; 14 bases agree with TRBD2. After removal of 1 base from V and 4 bases from J, the junction contained 6 bases not matched to a gene. The CDR3 covers 17 residues. Germline V CDR1 and CDR2: SGHTA, FQGNSA. The CDR3 protein is CASSLDGLAGGFYEQYF. CDR3 nucleotides: TGTGCCAGCAGCTTAGACGGACTAGCGGGAGGCTTTTACGAGCAGTACTTC.

CDR3 protein: CASSNLGGTRSYEQYF. The CDR3 DNA reads TGTGCCAGCAGCAATCTCGGGGGTACCAGGTCCTACGAGCAGTACTTC. This chain joins TRBV5-6 and TRBJ2-7, with D perhaps TRBD2 (6 bases). The CDR3 has 16 amino acids. The germline CDR1 and CDR2 sequences are SGHDT and YYEEEE. The germline V and J ends were trimmed by 4 bases and 1 base, with 18 bases remaining between them.

This CDR3 reads CASSLSGGDYGYTF. CDR3 DNA: TGTGCCAGCAGCTTAAGTGGAGGAGACTATGGCTACACCTTC. The rearrangement links TRBV7-2 to TRBJ1-2; unclear D gene. V lost 2 bases to trimming and J lost 3 bases, with 10 bases between them. The germline V gene encodes CDR1 SGHTA and CDR2 FQGNSA. The CDR3 is made up of 14 amino acids.

V usage is TRBV11-2 and J usage is TRBJ2-2, with D possibly being TRBD1 (6 bases). The CDR3 covers 14 residues. Per germline, CDR1 SGHAT and CDR2 FQNNGV. Trimming cost V 5 bases and J 6 bases, with 13 bases left between them. DNA of the CDR3: TGTGCCAGCAGCGAAACAGGGCAGCCCGGGGAGCTGTTTTTT. This translates into CASSETGQPGELFF.

This chain uses TRBV20-1 with TRBJ1-1; TRBD1 matches at 7 bases. From germline, CDR1 is DFQATT and CDR2 SNEGSKA (reference sequence). J lost 7 bases, V lost 5 bases, and 4 bases had no gene match. The CDR3 is 11 residues long. The CDR3 DNA reads as TGCAGTGCTCGGACAGGCGTTGAAGCTTTCTTT. Translation gives CSARTGVEAFF.

This chain joins TRBV11-1 and TRBJ2-2; the match to TRBD1 covers 9 bases. The length of the CDR3 is 15 residues. V dropped 5 bases and J dropped 6; count of bases not matched to a gene: 7. CDR1 is SGHAT, CDR2 FQDESV, per germline (reference sequence). The CDR3 DNA is TGTGCCAGCAGCATGGACAGGGGAGTCGCCGGGGAGCTGTTTTTT. It yields the protein CASSMDRGVAGELFF.